This T cell receptor beta chain was profiled in a study of CD8 T cells in ankylosing spondylitis. V was clipped by 4 bases and J by 0 bases, with 31 bases between them. Looked up from germline, CDR1 is MNHEY and CDR2 is SMNVEV (reference sequence). The CDR3 runs to 22 residues. This clonotype was observed a handful of times. Its antigen remains unidentified. General study findings and limits: Disease-associated clones were CD8+ and fairly uncommon in peripheral blood. Researchers reportedly found disease-linked clones significantly enriched in matched ankylosing spondylitis synovial fluid. Reports of some motif variants in reactive arthritis synovial fluid and blood predate this one. A motif of eight highly homologous TCR beta variants was seen as apparently characteristic of ankylosing spondylitis blood.

By quantitative 5'-RACE with molecular barcodes, the TCR beta libraries were made. TCRdb re-derived calls from the 5' RACE reads in MiXCR, one entry per CDR3 protein. The sample has approximately 140,000 distinct CDR3 sequences, 17% seen once. The V gene is TRBV27, the J gene TRBJ2-4; perhaps TRBD2 as D (6 bases). This TCR was recovered from a male donor with ankylosing spondylitis. The material sequenced was blood, either unsorted or a sorted T cell fraction (not recorded which). The CDR3 loop is CASSSTAGPLLRFLLAKNIQYF. In nucleotides, the CDR3 is TGTGCCAGCAGTTCCACCGCGGGACCTCTTTTACGATTTTTGTTAGCCAAAAACATTCAGTACTTC.